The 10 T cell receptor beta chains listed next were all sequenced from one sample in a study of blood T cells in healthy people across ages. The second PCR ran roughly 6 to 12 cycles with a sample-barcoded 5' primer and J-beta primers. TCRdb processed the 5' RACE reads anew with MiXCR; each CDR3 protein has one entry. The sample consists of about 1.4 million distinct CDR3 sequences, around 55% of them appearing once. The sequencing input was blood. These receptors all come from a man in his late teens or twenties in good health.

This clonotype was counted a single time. CDR3 nucleotide sequence: TGCGCCAGCAGCTTCGACAGGGGTTCTCACACTGAAGCTTTCTTT. Its protein product is CASSFDRGSHTEAFF. The chain combines TRBV5-1 with TRBJ1-1, with TRBD1 matching over 8 bases. V was pared by 2 bases and J by 3 bases, with 6 bases of the junction left unmatched. The CDR3 sequence is 15 residues long. Looked up from germline, CDR1 is SGHRS and CDR2 is YFSETQ. The entire variable domain, with the rest obtained from reference TRBV5-1 and TRBJ1-1, is as follows: KAGVTQTPRYLIKTRGQQVTLSCSPISGHRSVSWYQQTPGQGLQFLFEYFSETQRNKGNFPGRFSGRQFSNSRSEMNVSTLELGDSALYLCASSFDRGSHTEAFFGQGTRLTVV.

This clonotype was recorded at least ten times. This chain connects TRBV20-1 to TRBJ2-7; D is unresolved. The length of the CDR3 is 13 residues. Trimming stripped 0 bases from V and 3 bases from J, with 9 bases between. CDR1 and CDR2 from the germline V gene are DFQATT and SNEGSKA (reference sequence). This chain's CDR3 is CSARDRRNYEQYF. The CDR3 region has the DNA TGCAGTGCTAGAGATCGGCGGAACTACGAGCAGTACTTC.

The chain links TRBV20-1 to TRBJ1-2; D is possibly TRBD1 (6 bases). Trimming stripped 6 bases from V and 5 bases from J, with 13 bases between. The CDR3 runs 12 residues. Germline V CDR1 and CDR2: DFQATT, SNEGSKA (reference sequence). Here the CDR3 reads CSALQGRYGYTF. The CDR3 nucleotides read TGCAGTGCCTTACAGGGACGATATGGCTACACCTTC.

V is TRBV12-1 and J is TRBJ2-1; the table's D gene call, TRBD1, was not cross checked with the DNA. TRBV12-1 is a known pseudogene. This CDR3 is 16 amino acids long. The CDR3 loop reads CASSFPRELSRNEQFF. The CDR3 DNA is TGTGCCAGCAGCTTCCCCAGGGAACTCTCGCGCAATGAGCAGTTCTTC.

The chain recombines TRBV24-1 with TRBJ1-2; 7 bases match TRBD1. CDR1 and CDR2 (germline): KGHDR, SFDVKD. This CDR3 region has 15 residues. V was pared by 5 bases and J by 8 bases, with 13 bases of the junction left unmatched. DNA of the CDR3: TGTGCCACCAGTGCCTCGGCGACAGGGCGGAGAGGCTACACCTTC. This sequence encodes CATSASATGRRGYTF.

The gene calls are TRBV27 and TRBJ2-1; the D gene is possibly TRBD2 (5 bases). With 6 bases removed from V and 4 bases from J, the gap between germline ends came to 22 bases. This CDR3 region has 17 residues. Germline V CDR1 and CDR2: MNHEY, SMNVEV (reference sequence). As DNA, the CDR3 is TGTGCCAGCAGACCCAGCCCAACTAGAGGAGATTACAATGAGCAGTTCTTC. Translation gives CASRPSPTRGDYNEQFF.

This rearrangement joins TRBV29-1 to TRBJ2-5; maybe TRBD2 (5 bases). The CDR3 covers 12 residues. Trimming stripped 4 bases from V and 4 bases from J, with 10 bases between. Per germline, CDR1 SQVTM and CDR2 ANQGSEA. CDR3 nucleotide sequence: TGCAGCGTTGTTTCTAGCCGAGAGACCCAGTACTTC. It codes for CSVVSSRETQYF.

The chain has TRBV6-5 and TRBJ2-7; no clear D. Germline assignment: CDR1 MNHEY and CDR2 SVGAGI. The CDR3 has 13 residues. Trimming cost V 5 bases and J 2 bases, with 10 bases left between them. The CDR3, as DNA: TGTGCCAGCAGTCCCGGGTCCGCCTACGAGCAGTACTTC. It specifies CASSPGSAYEQYF.

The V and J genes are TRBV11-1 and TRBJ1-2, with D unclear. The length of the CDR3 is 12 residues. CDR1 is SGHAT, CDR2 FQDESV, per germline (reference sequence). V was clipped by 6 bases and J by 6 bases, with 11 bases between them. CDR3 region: CASRHEGHGYTF. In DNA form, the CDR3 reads TGTGCCAGCAGGCATGAGGGTCATGGCTACACCTTC.

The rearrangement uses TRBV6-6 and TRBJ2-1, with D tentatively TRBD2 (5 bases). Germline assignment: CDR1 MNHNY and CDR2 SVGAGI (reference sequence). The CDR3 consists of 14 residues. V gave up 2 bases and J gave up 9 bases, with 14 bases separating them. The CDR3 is CASSYLHGEGEQFF. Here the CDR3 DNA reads TGTGCCAGCAGTTACCTTCACGGTGAGGGTGAGCAGTTCTTC.